These T cell receptor beta chains were read from a single sample in a study of beta chain features in type 1 diabetes. TCRdb's table, derived via immunoSEQ multiplex PCR, lists solely in-frame clones and lacks some. The table has a few hundred thousand clones, roughly 12% seen once. Material for sequencing was naive CD4+ T cells from blood. These receptors originate from a woman in her late teens or twenties with type 1 diabetes. Each CDR3 is given with its conserved first and last residue. The D gene is left open where the match is weak.

V,D,J,CDR3
TRBV19,-,TRBJ1-5,CASSRQNSNQPQHF
TRBV14,-,TRBJ1-6,CASSQDPGAGSPLHF
TRBV13,TRBD1,TRBJ2-4,CASSLGLGQGAKNIQYF
TRBV7-3,TRBD2,TRBJ2-3,CASSPMAGASTDTQYF
TRBV6-1,-,TRBJ1-1,CASSELVNTEAFF
TRBV2,-,TRBJ2-3,CASKSGWPGTDTQYF
TRBV21-1,-,TRBJ2-1,CASSGRTHEQFF
TRBV18,-,TRBJ1-3,CASLGQLSGNTIYF
TRBV4-3,-,TRBJ1-5,CASSQGGGSYSNQPQHF
TRBV9,-,TRBJ1-1,CASSVGGPYMNTEAFF
TRBV6-1,-,TRBJ1-1,CASSELRDYTEAFF
TRBV25-1,-,TRBJ2-5,CASSDGGETQYF
TRBV28,-,TRBJ2-5,CASFGGQETQYF
TRBV6-6,TRBD1,TRBJ1-2,CASREGQGVGYTF
TRBV27,-,TRBJ1-1,CASRLDRRTEAFF
TRBV28,-,TRBJ2-1,CASSLTLGTRQTGEQFF
TRBV5-6,-,TRBJ1-2,CASRMAGAGYGYTF
TRBV18,-,TRBJ2-3,CASSRVGDSADTQYF
TRBV5-4,-,TRBJ2-7,CASSLGPGYPYEQYF
TRBV5-4,-,TRBJ2-7,CASSLGTPSYEQYF
TRBV7-9,-,TRBJ1-2,CASSLEAGISYGYTF
TRBV7-2,TRBD2,TRBJ2-7,CASSFSTSGPYF
TRBV7-9,-,TRBJ2-7,CASSSRATTYEQYF
TRBV18,-,TRBJ2-7,CASSHEEPNYEQYF
TRBV5-1,TRBD1,TRBJ1-2,CASKGDRAGYGYTF
TRBV5-1,-,TRBJ2-2,CASSPPGVSNTGELFF
TRBV29-1,-,TRBJ2-3,CSAFLARDGTDTQYF
TRBV28,-,TRBJ1-1,CASCGTEAFF
TRBV5-4,-,TRBJ1-1,CASSLGQGITEAFF
TRBV5-6,TRBD1,TRBJ1-5,CASSLRGQYSNQPQHF
TRBV7-2,-,TRBJ2-3,CASSFRRGDTQYF
TRBV19,-,TRBJ2-3,CASRRTGSTDTQYF
TRBV19,-,TRBJ2-7,CASSGTGLYEQYF
TRBV5-4,-,TRBJ1-2,CASSFKTGPSGGYTF
TRBV19,-,TRBJ2-6,CATTSGANVLTF
TRBV2,-,TRBJ1-1,CASSGSGARNTEAFF
TRBV7-8,-,TRBJ2-1,CASRSGYNEQFF
TRBV7-9,TRBD2,TRBJ2-3,CASSGTSGSWADTQYF
TRBV18,-,TRBJ2-7,CASSPAGGTETYEQYF
TRBV9,TRBD2,TRBJ2-3,CASSVAGDYRYTDTQYF
TRBV7-3,TRBD2,TRBJ2-1,CASSRSGSSYNEQFF
TRBV7-9,-,TRBJ1-4,CASTPFQSNEKLFF
TRBV20-1,-,TRBJ2-1,CSASVYNEQFF
TRBV5-6,-,TRBJ1-1,CASSLDREAFF
TRBV5-4,-,TRBJ2-2,CASSLGLYTGELFF
TRBV4-1,-,TRBJ1-1,CASSQPWGHSEAFF
TRBV29-1,-,TRBJ2-4,CSVSRVAGLPENIQYF
TRBV9,-,TRBJ2-5,CASSVAGQETQYF
TRBV27,TRBD1,TRBJ2-3,CASRTDRLIGDTQYF
TRBV15,-,TRBJ2-5,CATSVGGTQETQYF
TRBV15,TRBD2,TRBJ2-7,CATSRVRASGSYEQYF
TRBV7-2,TRBD1,TRBJ1-1,CASSLYGQGAATEAFF
TRBV29-1,TRBD1,TRBJ2-3,CSVFGQGTDTQYF
TRBV19,-,TRBJ2-7,CASSSTAYEQYF